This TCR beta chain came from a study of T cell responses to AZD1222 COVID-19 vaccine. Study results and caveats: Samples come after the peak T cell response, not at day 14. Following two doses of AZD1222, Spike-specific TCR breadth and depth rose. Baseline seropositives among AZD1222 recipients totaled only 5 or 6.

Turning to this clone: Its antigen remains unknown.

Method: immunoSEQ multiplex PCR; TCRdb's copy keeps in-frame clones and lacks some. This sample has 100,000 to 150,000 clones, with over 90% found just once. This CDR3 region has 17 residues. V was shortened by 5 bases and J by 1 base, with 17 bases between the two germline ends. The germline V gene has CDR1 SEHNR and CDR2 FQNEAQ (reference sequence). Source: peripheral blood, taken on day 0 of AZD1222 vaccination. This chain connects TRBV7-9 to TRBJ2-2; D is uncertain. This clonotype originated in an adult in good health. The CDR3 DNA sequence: TGTGCCAGCAGCCGAATGTGGGCTTCCTTGAACACCGGGGAGCTGTTTTTT. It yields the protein CASSRMWASLNTGELFF.